The next 16 T cell receptor beta chains were all read from a single sample in a study of OX40 agonist ivuxolimab in advanced cancers. Generated by immunoSEQ multiplex PCR, the TCRdb table keeps only in-frame clones and is missing some. The sample includes about 85,000 clones, 80% to 90% seen only once; the top ten take about 2%. Material: CD4+ or CD8+ T cells sorted from blood, obtained in a trial of the OX40 agonist ivuxolimab. These receptors were taken from an adult with an advanced solid tumor such as melanoma, head and neck, liver or kidney cancer.

The genes are TRBV5-4 and TRBJ1-2, with D perhaps TRBD1 (6 bases). The V end was cut by 6 bases, the J end by 4 bases, with 16 bases between. This CDR3 is 14 amino acids long. Germline-derived CDR1 and CDR2 are SGHNT and YYREEE (reference sequence). The DNA for the CDR3 is TGTGCCAGCACCCTCGGCGGGGGCGGCTATGGCTACACCTTC. The encoded protein is CASTLGGGGYGYTF.

This clone was picked up one time. This rearrangement joins TRBV2 to TRBJ1-3; possibly TRBD1 for D (6 bases). V was cut by 4 bases and J by 0 bases, with 13 bases left in between. This CDR3 comprises 16 residues. The germline V gene encodes CDR1 SNHLY and CDR2 FYNNEI. This CDR3 is CASSVIGGPSGNTIYF. The CDR3 nucleotides are TGTGCCAGCAGTGTGATTGGGGGCCCCTCTGGAAACACCATATATTTT.

In nucleotides, the CDR3 is TGTGCCAGTAGTCCCACACCGTCCACCTATGGCTACACCTTC. It translates to CASSPTPSTYGYTF. V and J are TRBV19 and TRBJ1-2; D uncertain. The CDR3 extends over 14 amino acids. CDR1 is LNHDA and CDR2 is SQIVND in the germline V gene (reference sequence). V dropped 5 bases and J dropped 4 bases, with 14 bases sitting between them.

V and J are TRBV20-1 and TRBJ2-1; D gene unclear. The CDR3 consists of 10 residues. Trimming removed 2 bases at V and 10 bases at J, with 6 bases between. CDR1 is DFQATT and CDR2 is SNEGSKA in the germline V gene (reference sequence). The CDR3 DNA follows: TGCAGTGCTAGACGTCGCGAGCAGTTCTTC. Its protein product is CSARRREQFF.

V usage is TRBV18 and J usage is TRBJ1-1; D is possibly TRBD1 (5 bases). V shed 3 bases and J shed 1 base, with 12 bases lying between them. From germline, CDR1 is KGHSH and CDR2 LQKENI. The CDR3 loop spans 15 amino acids. Here the CDR3 DNA reads TGTGCCAGCTCACCTGAAGGGGCCGGGAACACTGAAGCTTTCTTT. This codes for CASSPEGAGNTEAFF.

The chain has TRBV28 and TRBJ2-7, with 8 bases identical to TRBD2. V dropped 6 bases and J dropped 0; count of bases not matched to a gene: 7. Germline V gene data show CDR1 as MDHEN and CDR2 as SYDVKM. This CDR3 comprises 15 residues. CDR3 sequence: CASSQTGGNSYEQYF. CDR3 sequence (DNA): TGTGCCAGCAGCCAAACGGGGGGGAACTCCTACGAGCAGTACTTC.

The chain has TRBV6-5 and TRBJ2-7, with D hard to call. The germline V gene has CDR1 MNHEY and CDR2 SVGAGI. V was pared by 0 bases and J by 6 bases, with 6 bases between. The CDR3 has 12 residues. The CDR3 here is CASSYSNREQYF. For the CDR3, the DNA is TGTGCCAGCAGTTACTCGAACCGCGAGCAGTACTTC.

The CDR3 coding sequence is TGTGCCAGCAGCCTCGACAGGGTCGGAAACACCATATATTTT. It specifies CASSLDRVGNTIYF. This rearrangement joins TRBV7-2 to TRBJ1-3; the match to TRBD1 covers 7 bases. Germline V gene lookup returns CDR1 SGHTA and CDR2 FQGNSA. The CDR3 consists of 14 residues. Trimming removed 5 bases from V and 4 bases from J; junction bases left unmatched: 5.

The chain is built from TRBV7-6 and TRBJ2-7; perhaps TRBD1 as D (6 bases). The CDR3 runs 16 residues. CDR1 and CDR2 from the germline V gene are SGHVS and FNYEAQ. Trimming took off 0 bases at V and 7 bases at J, with 19 bases between the two ends. The CDR3 DNA is TGTGCCAGCAGCTTAGCAGGTCTCAGGGGTGTAGGGGAGCAGTACTTC. Translation: CASSLAGLRGVGEQYF.

This clone was detected once. This rearrangement joins TRBV11-2 to TRBJ1-4, with D uncertain. Per germline, CDR1 SGHAT and CDR2 FQNNGV. CDR3 length: 17 amino acids. V was pared by 3 bases and J by 2 bases, with 16 bases between. The CDR3 sequence: CASSFLRGKPTNEKLFF. Written as DNA, the CDR3 is TGTGCCAGCAGCTTCCTTCGCGGAAAACCGACTAATGAAAAACTGTTTTTT.

The rearrangement uses TRBV19 and TRBJ2-5; D gene unclear. Germline V gene sequence: CDR1 LNHDA, CDR2 SQIVND (reference sequence). The CDR3 length is 13 residues. The V end was cut by 3 bases, the J end by 1 base, with 6 bases between. CDR3 amino acids: CASSMVLQETQYF. The CDR3 DNA follows: TGTGCCAGTAGTATGGTCCTCCAAGAGACCCAGTACTTC.

The chain links TRBV5-1 to TRBJ1-4, with 12 nucleotides matching TRBD1. Trimming at V came to 3 bases and at J to 7 bases, leaving 10 bases not matched to a gene. The CDR3 runs to 17 residues. The germline V gene has CDR1 SGHRS and CDR2 YFSETQ. The DNA for the CDR3 is TGCGCCAGCAGCTCGACCGGGACAGGGGGCTGGAGTGAAAAACTGTTTTTT. Amino acids: CASSSTGTGGWSEKLFF. The complete variable domain, with remaining parts taken from reference TRBV5-1 and TRBJ1-4, reads KAGVTQTPRYLIKTRGQQVTLSCSPISGHRSVSWYQQTPGQGLQFLFEYFSETQRNKGNFPGRFSGRQFSNSRSEMNVSTLELGDSALYLCASSSTGTGGWSEKLFFGSGTQLSVL.

For the CDR3, the DNA is TGTGCCAGCAGCCTCGGACTCTCTGGAAACACCATATATTTT. Translating gives CASSLGLSGNTIYF. V is TRBV5-5 and J is TRBJ1-3; no definite D call. This CDR3 has 14 amino acids. Germline assignment: CDR1 SGHKS and CDR2 YYEKEE (reference sequence). The V end was cut by 4 bases, the J end by 0 bases, with 8 bases between. The full variable domain, rest sourced from reference TRBV5-5 and TRBJ1-3, is DAGVTQSPTHLIKTRGQQVTLRCSPISGHKSVSWYQQVLGQGPQFIFQYYEKEERGRGNFPDRFSARQFPNYSSELNVNALLLGDSALYLCASSLGLSGNTIYFGEGSWLTVV.

The sample holds a few counts of this clone. The same CDR3 also results from other DNA sequences found in this sample. This sequence joins TRBV9 and TRBJ2-3, with 11 bases lining up with TRBD2. The CDR3 spans 16 residues. Trimming took 0 bases from V and 4 from J; bases not matched to a gene: 4. The germline V gene has CDR1 SGDLS and CDR2 YYNGEE. Here the CDR3 DNA reads TGTGCCAGCAGCGTAGGTACTAGCGGGGGATCAGATACGCAGTATTTT. Residues: CASSVGTSGGSDTQYF. The complete variable domain, with remaining parts taken from reference TRBV9 and TRBJ2-3, reads DSGVTQTPKHLITATGQRVTLRCSPRSGDLSVYWYQQSLDQGLQFLIQYYNGEERAKGNILERFSAQQFPDLHSELNLSSLELGDSALYFCASSVGTSGGSDTQYFGPGTRLTVL.

In its sample, this clone was seen once. As DNA, the CDR3 is TGTGCCAGCAGCTTCCTAAACACTGAAGCTTTCTTT. As protein: CASSFLNTEAFF. The chain combines TRBV11-2 with TRBJ1-1; no definite D call. The V end was cut by 3 bases, the J end by 2 bases, with 4 bases between. The CDR3 consists of 12 residues. Germline V gene sequence: CDR1 SGHAT, CDR2 FQNNGV.

This chain uses TRBV27 with TRBJ2-3; tentative D call: TRBD2 (6 bases). Trimming cost V 2 bases and J 6 bases, with 21 bases left between them. The length of the CDR3 is 17 residues. Germline-derived CDR1 and CDR2 are MNHEY and SMNVEV (reference sequence). CDR3 residues: CASSLHSGPREMDTQYF. The CDR3 nucleotides are TGTGCCAGCAGTTTACACAGCGGGCCTAGGGAGATGGATACGCAGTATTTT.